This T cell receptor beta chain was observed in a study of CDR3 diversity in severe acne. TCRdb reprocessed the PCR reads with MiXCR, giving one entry per CDR3 protein. The sample shows over 85,000 distinct CDR3 sequences, around 53% of them seen only once. The germline gives CDR1 SGHVS, CDR2 FNYEAQ. The CDR3 has 16 amino acids. The V gene end was trimmed by 5 bases and the J gene end by 4 bases; junction bases not matched to a gene: 10. The V call is TRBV7-6, the J call TRBJ1-1, with TRBD1 matching over 10 bases. The source material was blood. This clonotype was sampled from a male donor with acne. The CDR3 coding sequence is TGTGCCAGCAGCATCGGGGGGACAGGGGCCTTCACTGAAGCTTTCTTT. This codes for CASSIGGTGAFTEAFF.